Below are 29 T cell receptor beta chains sequenced from a single sample in a study of blood T cell repertoires in COVID-19. Method: immunoSEQ multiplex PCR; TCRdb's copy keeps in-frame clones and lacks some. The data contain 150,000 to 250,000 clones, about 80% of them singletons. Specimen: PBMCs or T cells enriched from blood (not recorded which). The receptors here all came from a man aged 35 to 55 who had recovered from COVID-19.

The chain combines TRBV28 with TRBJ1-2, with unresolved D. Trimming removed 0 bases at V and 6 bases at J, with 11 bases between. The germline gives CDR1 MDHEN, CDR2 SYDVKM. The CDR3 is 14 amino acids. The CDR3 spells CASSLWLRRDGYTF. CDR3 nucleotides: TGTGCCAGCAGTTTATGGCTAAGAAGAGATGGCTACACCTTC.

The genes are TRBV4-1 and TRBJ1-4; D possibly corresponds to TRBD1 (5 bases). The CDR3 runs 18 residues. In germline, CDR1 is MGHRA, CDR2 YSYEKL. V lost 3 bases to trimming and J lost 0 bases, with 17 bases between them. Here the CDR3 DNA reads TGCGCCAGCAGCCAGAAATCCCTGGGGGGGTCAACTAATGAAAAACTGTTTTTT. Translation: CASSQKSLGGSTNEKLFF.

This clone was found a few times. J is TRBJ2-2 and V is TRBV24-1; weak D call: TRBD1 (6 bases). Looked up from germline, CDR1 is KGHDR and CDR2 is SFDVKD. The CDR3 covers 17 residues. Trimming cost V 4 bases and J 6 bases, with 20 bases left between them. The CDR3 loop reads CATSDTSQGTVAGELFF. The CDR3 DNA is TGTGCCACCAGTGACACCTCCCAGGGGACCGTTGCCGGGGAGCTGTTTTTT.

The chain recombines TRBV19 with TRBJ2-1, with 8 positions matching TRBD2. The V and J ends lost 5 bases and 7 bases, in that order; junction bases with no gene match: 19. There are 18 residues in the CDR3. Germline V CDR1 and CDR2: LNHDA, SQIVND (reference sequence). The CDR3 bases are TGTGCCAGTAGTGTCGCCGTCGGGGGGGCCGTTCTTTCAAATGAGCAGTTCTTC. Protein: CASSVAVGGAVLSNEQFF.

The chain uses TRBV19 and TRBJ1-1; D gene uncertain. The length of the CDR3 is 13 residues. The ends were cut back, 5 bases at V and 0 bases at J, with 7 bases in the middle. Germline CDR1 reads LNHDA; CDR2 reads SQIVND (reference sequence). CDR3 sequence (DNA): TGTGCCAGTAGTGGCTCCATGAACACTGAAGCTTTCTTT. Protein product: CASSGSMNTEAFF.

This chain connects TRBV7-2 to TRBJ1-5; 7 bases line up with TRBD1. The CDR3 length is 14 residues. Unmatched junction bases numbered 8, after V lost 6 bases and J lost 6 bases. Germline V gene lookup returns CDR1 SGHTA and CDR2 FQGNSA. The CDR3 coding sequence is TGTGCCAGCAGTAATCAGGGGGTTGGTCAGCCCCAGCATTTT. Its translation: CASSNQGVGQPQHF.

This chain uses TRBV10-3 with TRBJ1-1; D is uncertain. V was trimmed by 6 bases and J by 1 base, leaving 15 bases between them. Germline V gene sequence: CDR1 ENHRY, CDR2 SYGVKD. The CDR3 extends over 15 amino acids. The CDR3 DNA follows: TGTGCCATCAGACCTACTTCCCGGGGGAACACTGAAGCTTTCTTT. Translating gives CAIRPTSRGNTEAFF.

In its sample, this clone was seen once. The gene calls are TRBV12-3 or TRBV12-4 and TRBJ1-2, with 7 bases fitting TRBD1. The CDR3 length is 12 residues. Trimming cost V 8 bases and J 5 bases; bases outside gene matches: 5. CDR3 in DNA: TGTGCCAGCCTTACAGGGGTATATGGCTACACCTTC. Its protein is CASLTGVYGYTF.

V gene TRBV4-1 combines with J gene TRBJ2-5, with no clear D. Germline CDR1 reads MGHRA; CDR2 reads YSYEKL. The CDR3 contains 13 residues. V gave up 1 base and J gave up 1 base, with 4 bases separating them. The CDR3 protein is CASSQARQETQYF. CDR3 sequence (DNA): TGCGCCAGCAGCCAAGCTCGCCAAGAGACCCAGTACTTC.

V and J are TRBV2 and TRBJ1-4; 10 nucleotides align to TRBD1. This CDR3 is 15 amino acids long. The ends lost 6 bases at V and 7 bases at J; junction bases unmatched: 8. Germline assignment: CDR1 SNHLY and CDR2 FYNNEI. CDR3 sequence reads: CASSRQGAGSEKLFF. CDR3 DNA: TGTGCCAGCAGCCGACAGGGGGCTGGAAGTGAAAAACTGTTTTTT.

This clone has more than one count but fewer than ten. This chain joins TRBV7-2 and TRBJ1-6; D is possibly TRBD1 (6 bases). Looked up from germline, CDR1 is SGHTA and CDR2 is FQGNSA. V was clipped by 5 bases and J by 5 bases, with 13 bases between them. The CDR3 is made up of 15 amino acids. CDR3 coding DNA: TGTGCCAGCAGCCTGGACAGTACTAATAATTCACCCCTCCACTTT. Amino acid sequence: CASSLDSTNNSPLHF.

V is TRBV28 and J is TRBJ2-7; a weak D match, TRBD2 (6 bases). This CDR3 spans 13 amino acids. CDR1 MDHEN and CDR2 SYDVKM come from the germline V gene. V was clipped by 6 bases and J by 1 base, with 10 bases between them. In DNA, the CDR3 is TGTGCCAGCAGCCTGGGACTTTCCTACGAGCAGTACTTC. It specifies CASSLGLSYEQYF.

This clone was observed a few times. V usage is TRBV11-2 and J usage is TRBJ1-5, with D unresolved. Trimming left V 5 bases short and J 7 bases short, with 18 bases between. Germline loops: CDR1 SGHAT, CDR2 FQNNGV. CDR3 size: 15 residues. As DNA, the CDR3 is TGTGCCAGCAGCCGAGCTGCCGGGTCCAACCAGCCCCAGCATTTT. Translated: CASSRAAGSNQPQHF.

The rearrangement links TRBV3-1 (or the pseudogene TRBV3-2) to TRBJ1-4; no reliable D call. Germline lookup yields CDR1 LGHDT and CDR2 YNNKEL (reference sequence). With 4 bases removed from V and 6 bases from J, the gap between germline ends came to 30 bases. This CDR3 comprises 20 residues. The chain's CDR3 is CASSLSEMQARRKRDEKLFF. Here the CDR3 DNA reads TGTGCCAGCAGCCTTAGCGAGATGCAGGCTCGACGTAAACGGGATGAAAAACTGTTTTTT.

This clone was counted a single time. The chain combines TRBV10-3 with TRBJ2-7; the match to TRBD1 covers 8 bases. Germline loops: CDR1 ENHRY, CDR2 SYGVKD. This CDR3 contains 15 residues. After removal of 4 bases from V and 2 bases from J, the junction contained 7 bases not matched to a gene. The DNA for the CDR3 is TGTGCCATCAGTGGGACCGGGACAGGAGCCTACGAGCAGTACTTC. Its translation is CAISGTGTGAYEQYF.

The CDR3 bases are TGTGCCAGCAGCGAGACAGGGCGGAATTCACCCCTCCACTTT. Translated: CASSETGRNSPLHF. The rearrangement uses TRBV7-6 and TRBJ1-6, with TRBD1 identical over 7 bases. Unmatched junction bases numbered 5, after V lost 5 bases and J lost 7 bases. CDR1 is SGHVS, CDR2 FNYEAQ, per germline. CDR3 length: 14 residues.

This chain uses TRBV5-1 with TRBJ2-3, with 9 bases that match TRBD2. CDR1 and CDR2 (germline): SGHRS, YFSETQ. V dropped 6 bases and J dropped 9; count of bases not matched to a gene: 20. The CDR3 has 17 amino acids. CDR3 DNA sequence: TGCGCCAGCAACCGGGGTTTAGCGGGGGCTATCGTCGGCACGCAGTATTTT. It is translated as CASNRGLAGAIVGTQYF.

The J gene is TRBJ2-7, the V gene TRBV9, with 7 nucleotides matching TRBD1. The CDR3 spans 15 residues. Germline V CDR1 and CDR2: SGDLS, YYNGEE. Germline trimming cut 4 bases from V and 3 bases from J; bases unmatched to any gene: 10. The CDR3 DNA is TGTGCCAGCAGCAAAACGGGACAGAGTTACTACGAGCAGTACTTC. Protein sequence: CASSKTGQSYYEQYF.

The chain links TRBV5-4 to TRBJ2-5, with no clear D. This CDR3 has 15 residues. CDR1 is SGHNT and CDR2 is YYREEE in the germline V gene (reference sequence). Trimming took 2 bases from V and 7 from J, leaving 18 bases between them. The CDR3 loop reads CASSLVGNQVGTQYF. CDR3 coding DNA: TGTGCCAGCAGCTTAGTAGGAAACCAGGTGGGGACCCAGTACTTC.

CDR3 DNA: TGTGCCAGCAGCCCGACCGGGACAGCAAATTCACCCCTCCACTTT. This encodes CASSPTGTANSPLHF. The chain is built from TRBV3-1 (or the pseudogene TRBV3-2) and TRBJ1-6, with 7 bases identical to TRBD1. This CDR3 region has 15 residues. V lost 4 bases to trimming and J lost 7 bases; unmatched junction nucleotides: 7. Germline V gene lookup returns CDR1 LGHDT and CDR2 YNNKEL (reference sequence).

This sequence joins TRBV4-3 and TRBJ1-1; unclear D gene. Per germline, CDR1 LGHNA and CDR2 YSLEER. The V end lost 0 bases, the J end lost 7 bases, and 12 bases lay between the germline ends. The CDR3 is made up of 14 amino acids. CDR3 region: CASSQDQDNLEAFF. DNA for the CDR3: TGCGCCAGCAGCCAAGATCAAGACAACCTTGAAGCTTTCTTT.

The chain is built from TRBV4-1 and TRBJ2-1; the match to TRBD1 covers 9 bases. J gave up 2 bases and V 0 bases, and 5 bases lay outside the gene matches. CDR1 and CDR2 from the germline V gene are MGHRA and YSYEKL. The CDR3 is made up of 17 amino acids. The CDR3 DNA sequence: TGCGCCAGCAGCCAAGATCCGGGACAGGGACCCTACAATGAGCAGTTCTTC. This encodes CASSQDPGQGPYNEQFF.

This chain uses TRBV4-2 with TRBJ2-2; weak D call: TRBD1 (5 bases). With 4 bases removed from V and 7 bases from J, the gap between germline ends came to 10 bases. This CDR3 comprises 13 residues. The germline CDR1 and CDR2 sequences are LGHNA and YNFKEQ. CDR3 DNA sequence: TGTGCCAGCAGCCCCGCCCAGGGCGGGGAGCTGTTTTTT. Amino acids: CASSPAQGGELFF.

The chain couples TRBV9 to TRBJ2-7; the D gene is possibly TRBD1 (6 bases). The CDR3 is made up of 16 amino acids. The germline V gene encodes CDR1 SGDLS and CDR2 YYNGEE. With 1 base removed from V and 5 bases from J, the gap between germline ends came to 19 bases. This CDR3 reads CASSVRMRTETNEQYF. Here the CDR3 DNA reads TGTGCCAGCAGCGTAAGAATGCGGACAGAGACTAACGAGCAGTACTTC.

The chain is built from TRBV24-1 and TRBJ2-3; TRBD1 agrees at 8 bases. The germline CDR1 and CDR2 sequences are KGHDR and SFDVKD. The V segment lost 2 bases and the J segment 2 bases; nucleotides outside the gene matches: 8. The CDR3 totals 17 residues. CDR3 residues: CATSDYTGGRDTDTQYF. In DNA form, the CDR3 reads TGTGCCACCAGTGATTACACAGGGGGGAGAGACACAGATACGCAGTATTTT.

This clone was counted only a few times. This chain connects TRBV19 to TRBJ1-1; D perhaps matches TRBD1 (6 bases). This CDR3 contains 13 residues. Germline CDR1 and CDR2: LNHDA and SQIVND (reference sequence). V lost 5 bases and J lost 8, with 15 bases in between. CDR3 nucleotide sequence: TGTGCCAGTAGTGTCCCGGGACAAATAGAAGCTTTCTTT. Amino acids: CASSVPGQIEAFF. Drawing the rest from reference TRBV19 and TRBJ1-1, the complete variable domain is DGGITQSPKYLFRKEGQNVTLSCEQNLNHDAMYWYRQDPGQGLRLIYYSQIVNDFQKGDIAEGYSVSREKKESFPLTVTSAQKNPTAFYLCASSVPGQIEAFFGQGTRLTVV.

The chain carries TRBV7-9 and TRBJ1-1, with 7 nucleotides matching TRBD1. CDR1 SEHNR and CDR2 FQNEAQ come from the germline V gene (reference sequence). V gave up 8 bases and J gave up 1 base; unmatched junction bases: 4. The CDR3 extends over 13 amino acids. DNA of the CDR3: TGTGCCAGCGGAAGGACAGGGAACACTGAAGCTTTCTTT. It specifies CASGRTGNTEAFF.

The count of this clone is one. The rearrangement joins TRBV7-6 to TRBJ1-1; D not certain. CDR1 and CDR2 from the germline V gene are SGHVS and FNYEAQ. The V end lost 5 bases, the J end lost 1 base, and 14 bases lay between the germline ends. The CDR3 consists of 15 residues. The chain's CDR3 is CASSRSRVANTEAFF. The CDR3, as DNA: TGTGCCAGCAGCCGGTCCCGGGTGGCGAACACTGAAGCTTTCTTT.

V is TRBV10-3 and J is TRBJ1-2; no clear D gene. CDR1 is ENHRY and CDR2 is SYGVKD in the germline V gene. V was pared by 6 bases and J by 2 bases, with 7 bases between. The CDR3 has 12 residues. The CDR3 sequence is CAISGENYGYTF. The CDR3 DNA reads TGTGCCATCAGCGGAGAGAACTATGGCTACACCTTC.